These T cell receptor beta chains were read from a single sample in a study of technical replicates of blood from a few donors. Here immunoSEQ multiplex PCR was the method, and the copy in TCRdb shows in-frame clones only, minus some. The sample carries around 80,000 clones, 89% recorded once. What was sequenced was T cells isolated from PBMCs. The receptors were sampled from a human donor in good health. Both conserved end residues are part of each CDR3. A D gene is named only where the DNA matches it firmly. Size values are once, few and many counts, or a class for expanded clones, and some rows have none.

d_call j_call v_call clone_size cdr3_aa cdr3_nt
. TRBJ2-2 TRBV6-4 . CASSESDKYTGELFF TGTGCCAGCAGTGAATCGGACAAGTACACCGGGGAGCTGTTTTTT
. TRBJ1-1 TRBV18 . CASSPRESVWNTEAFF TGTGCCAGCTCACCACGGGAGAGTGTATGGAACACTGAAGCTTTCTTT
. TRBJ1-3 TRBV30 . CAWSVSLGLSSGNTIYF TGTGCCTGGAGTGTGAGTCTGGGCTTAAGCTCTGGAAACACCATATATTTT
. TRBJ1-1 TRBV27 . CASTPGGGTEAFF TGTGCCAGCACCCCTGGAGGAGGGACTGAAGCTTTCTTT
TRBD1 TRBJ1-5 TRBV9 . CASSAGQGTQPQHF TGTGCCAGCAGCGCGGGACAGGGGACTCAGCCCCAGCATTTT
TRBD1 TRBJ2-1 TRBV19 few CASSLWTGSVNEQFF TGTGCCAGTAGTCTCTGGACAGGGTCAGTCAATGAGCAGTTCTTC
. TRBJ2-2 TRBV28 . CASSPRTENTGELFF TGTGCCAGCAGTCCCCGGACAGAAAACACCGGGGAGCTGTTTTTT
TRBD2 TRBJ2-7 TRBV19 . CASSYGGRYSEQYF TGTGCCAGTAGTTACGGCGGGAGGTATTCCGAGCAGTACTTC
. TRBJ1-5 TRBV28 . CASTLGEGQPQHF TGTGCCAGCACCCTCGGGGAGGGGCAGCCCCAGCATTTT
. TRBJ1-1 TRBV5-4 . CASSPAVQAQAFF TGTGCCAGCAGCCCGGCCGTTCAGGCCCAAGCTTTCTTT
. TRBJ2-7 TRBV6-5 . CASSYDGTPSYEQYF TGTGCCAGCAGTTATGACGGGACACCTTCCTACGAGCAGTACTTC
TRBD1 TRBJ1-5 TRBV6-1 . CASSRQGRQPQHF TGTGCCAGCAGTAGACAGGGAAGGCAGCCCCAGCATTTT
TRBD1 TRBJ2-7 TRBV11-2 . CASSTTPGGQYF TGTGCCAGCAGCACGACCCCAGGGGGGCAGTACTTC
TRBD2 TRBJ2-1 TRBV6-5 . CASSYSLAGGLYEQFF TGTGCCAGCAGTTACTCACTAGCGGGAGGGCTCTATGAGCAGTTCTTC
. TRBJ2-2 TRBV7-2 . CASRPASDWRTGELFF TGTGCCAGCAGGCCGGCTAGCGATTGGAGGACCGGGGAGCTGTTTTTT
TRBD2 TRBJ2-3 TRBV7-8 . CASSAPGLAGADTQYF TGTGCCAGCAGCGCACCGGGACTAGCGGGAGCAGATACGCAGTATTTT